These 2 T cell receptor beta chains originate from one sample sequenced in a study of blood T cell repertoires in COVID-19 (dated by TCRdb to 2020 to 2022). Libraries were constructed by the immunoSEQ multiplex PCR assay. Entries here come from immuneACCESS through TCRdb and include only in-frame sequences with V and J called. Some clones fail to appear in such tables; in the studies checked, an unresolved V gene covers under half of the shortfall, and the cause of the remainder is unknown. Present in this sample are hundreds of thousands of clones, roughly nine tenths of which were seen just once. The top ten clonotypes cover about 1% of the sample. What was sequenced was peripheral blood. These receptors originate from a man aged 18 to 29 with COVID-19, enrolled during active disease.

This chain connects TRBV24-1 to TRBJ2-3; 11 bases align to TRBD2. Germline V gives CDR1 KGHDR, CDR2 SFDVKD. J was trimmed by 1 base and V by 4 bases; bases with no gene match: 12. The CDR3 is 19 amino acids. CDR3 sequence: CATSDASSGGPLGTDTQYF. DNA of the CDR3: TGTGCCACCAGTGACGCCTCTAGCGGGGGGCCCTTAGGCACAGATACGCAGTATTTT.

The J gene is TRBJ1-5, the V gene TRBV7-2; D is ambiguous. Germline V gene data show CDR1 as SGHTA and CDR2 as FQGNSA. The V gene lost 5 bases and the J gene lost 6 bases, with 14 bases spanning the gap. CDR3 size: 14 residues. This CDR3 is CASSPGFGIQPQHF. DNA for the CDR3: TGTGCCAGCAGCCCCGGATTCGGGATTCAGCCCCAGCATTTT.